Sequencing of this TCR beta chain was carried out in a study of shared clonotypes between healthy human individuals. Overall study: Donors had three CD4 naive, three CD4 memory, two CD8 naive and one CD8 memory plate apiece.

As for this clone: Antigen unknown.

Some clones are missing from TCRdb's copy, which holds only in-frame ones; the method was immunoSEQ multiplex PCR. This repertoire shows a few million clones, approximately 93% found once; its top ten account for 0.3% to 0.4%. Overall study findings and caveats: Naive subsets, compared against memory subsets, generally had larger estimated richness values.

Looked up from germline, CDR1 is LNHDA and CDR2 is SQIVND (reference sequence). The CDR3 is made up of 14 amino acids. V dropped 7 bases and J dropped 5; count of bases not matched to a gene: 6. The chain couples TRBV19 to TRBJ1-4, with 8 nucleotides matching TRBD1. The clonotype originates from a man aged 18 to 29 in good health. Some clones in this sample may be carry-over from other donors' samples. Sequencing was performed on naive CD4+ T cells from PBMCs. Subset described: CD45RA+ positively selected. DNA of the CDR3: TGTGCCAGTATCGGACAGGGCGGAAATGAAAAACTGTTTTTT. This codes for CASIGQGGNEKLFF.